This is a list of T cell receptor beta chains from one sample in a study of PD-1 blockade in classical Hodgkin lymphoma. The assay was immunoSEQ multiplex PCR, and TCRdb's table has in-frame clones only and misses some. The sample holds 40,000 to 55,000 clones, approximately 78% seen once. Sequenced here: peripheral blood mononuclear cells (PBMCs), sampled before the fourth cycle of nivolumab. These receptors were collected from a human donor with classical Hodgkin lymphoma. Each CDR3 is given with its conserved first and last residue. Each record gives: D gene, clone size, J gene, V gene, CDR3 protein, CDR3 DNA. D genes are given only for firm matches. Clone size is given for some rows only: seen once, a few or many times, or a class if the clone is expanded.

>NA|NA|TRBJ1-2|TRBV6-1
CASSPGEQGYTF
TGTGCCAGCAGCCCGGGGGAGCAAGGCTACACCTTC
>TRBD2|NA|TRBJ2-7|TRBV7-9
CASSFMGGVTEQYF
TGTGCCAGCAGCTTTATGGGAGGGGTTACCGAGCAGTACTTC
>NA|NA|TRBJ1-4|TRBV5-1
CASSLGRANEKLFF
TGCGCCAGCAGCTTGGGTAGAGCTAATGAAAAACTGTTTTTT
>NA|NA|TRBJ1-2|TRBV10-3
CAISELTDTNYGYTF
TGTGCCATCAGTGAGTTGACCGATACTAACTATGGCTACACCTTC
>NA|NA|TRBJ1-2|TRBV21-1
CASTTCGGEGYTF
TGTGCCAGCACCACCTGCGGGGGTGAGGGCTACACCTTC
>TRBD1|few|TRBJ1-1|TRBV6-5
CASSYHSSGTGEAFF
TGTGCCAGCAGTTACCATTCTTCCGGGACAGGGGAAGCTTTCTTT
>NA|once|TRBJ2-3|TRBV7-9
CASSLLRGVSTDTQYF
TGTGCCAGCAGCTTACTCAGGGGGGTTTCCACAGATACGCAGTATTTT
>NA|NA|TRBJ1-1|TRBV28
CASSPLDTGNTEAFF
TGTGCCAGCAGTCCGTTAGATACAGGGAACACTGAAGCTTTCTTT
>TRBD1|NA|TRBJ2-6|TRBV18
CASSPRQGAFSGANVLTF
TGTGCCAGCTCACCGAGACAGGGGGCCTTTTCTGGGGCCAACGTCCTGACTTTC
>NA|NA|TRBJ1-1|TRBV11-3
CASSSAGEPHTEAFF
TGTGCCAGCAGCTCCGCTGGGGAGCCCCACACTGAAGCTTTCTTT
>NA|NA|TRBJ1-2|TRBV5-1
CASSFVQGRYGYTF
TGCGCCAGCAGCTTCGTACAGGGTCGCTATGGCTACACCTTC
>TRBD1|NA|TRBJ2-5|TRBV7-8
CASSLGDRGETQYF
TGTGCCAGCAGCCTGGGGGACAGGGGAGAGACCCAGTACTTC
>NA|NA|TRBJ1-5|TRBV10-3
CAIARGEIQPQHF
TGTGCCATCGCTAGGGGGGAAATTCAGCCCCAGCATTTT
>NA|few|TRBJ1-3|TRBV9
CASSAEGGPIYF
TGTGCCAGCAGTGCAGAGGGGGGCCCCATATATTTT